The T cell receptor beta chain under discussion was sequenced for a study of blood T cell repertoires in COVID-19. In the study's own analysis: Estimated nucleated cell counts came from reference gene primer amplification. Clones were sequenced by immunoSEQ multiplex PCR, and TCRdb holds only the in-frame ones, with some missing. V and J calls and clone size are as listed in that table; D and trimming were resolved from the DNA. The sample has more than 200,000 clones; roughly nine tenths are singletons. The CDR3 totals 19 residues. Trimming cost V 8 bases and J 2 bases, with 31 bases left between them. CDR1 and CDR2 (germline): MNHNY, SVGAGI (reference sequence).

The chain couples TRBV6-6 to TRBJ2-7, with D possibly TRBD1 on 7 matching bases. Sequencing was performed on PBMCs or T cells enriched from blood (not recorded which). This receptor was taken from a woman between 25 and 40 years old with acute COVID-19. The CDR3 coding sequence is TGTGCCAGCTGTCTCCCGACAGGGACGACCGCGGGGTACCCCTACGAGCAGTACTTC. It translates to CASCLPTGTTAGYPYEQYF.